This T cell receptor (beta chain) was profiled in a study of control samples from healthy donors and cancer patients. V was cut by 5 bases and J by 7 bases, with 12 bases left in between. This CDR3 is 13 amino acids long. Germline-derived CDR1 and CDR2 are SEHNR and FQNEAQ (reference sequence). The count of this clone is one. The protocol was immunoSEQ multiplex PCR, while the TCRdb copy is restricted to in-frame clones and leaves out a portion. The sample consists of approximately 140,000 clones, 85% to 95% of them appearing once. The chain uses TRBV7-9 and TRBJ1-5, with D hard to call. The clonotype was recovered from a man in his forties in good health. The sequencing input was blood. The CDR3 here is CASSPLYEQPQHF. CDR3 bases: TGTGCCAGCAGCCCGCTTTATGAGCAGCCCCAGCATTTT.